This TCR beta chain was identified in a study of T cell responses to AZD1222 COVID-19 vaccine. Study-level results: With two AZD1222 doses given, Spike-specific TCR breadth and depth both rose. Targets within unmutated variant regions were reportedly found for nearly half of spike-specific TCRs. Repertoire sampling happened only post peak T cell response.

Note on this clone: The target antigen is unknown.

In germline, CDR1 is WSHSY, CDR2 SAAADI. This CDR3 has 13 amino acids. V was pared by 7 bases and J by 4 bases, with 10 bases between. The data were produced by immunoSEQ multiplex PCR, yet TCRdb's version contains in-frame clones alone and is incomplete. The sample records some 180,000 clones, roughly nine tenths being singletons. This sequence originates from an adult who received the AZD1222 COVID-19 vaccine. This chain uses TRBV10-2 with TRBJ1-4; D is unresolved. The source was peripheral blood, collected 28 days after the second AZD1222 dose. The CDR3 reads CASIGRINEKLFF. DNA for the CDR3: TGCGCCAGCATCGGACGGATTAATGAAAAACTGTTTTTT.